The next 14 T cell receptor beta chains were all read from a single sample in a study of patients and donors after allogeneic stem cell transplantation. MiXCR, applied by TCRdb to the RT-PCR reads, yields one record per CDR3 protein. The table records approximately 90,000 distinct CDR3 sequences, 4% to 5% of them present only once. The sample was blood, either unsorted or a sorted T cell fraction (not recorded which). The receptors stem from a human donor who was either an allogeneic HSCT recipient or a stem cell or donor lymphocyte infusion donor (not recorded which). It is not recorded whose cells these are; they may come from a transplant donor.

In its sample, this clonotype was seen many times. The chain has TRBV5-1 and TRBJ1-1, with 8 bases matching TRBD1. The germline V gene has CDR1 SGHRS and CDR2 YFSETQ. Germline trimming cut 0 bases from V and 7 bases from J; bases unmatched to any gene: 14. CDR3 size: 17 residues. Here the CDR3 reads CASSLGLRQGPTLEAFF. The CDR3 nucleotides are TGCGCCAGCAGCTTGGGACTCCGACAGGGGCCTACCCTTGAAGCTTTCTTT.

This clonotype was recorded many times. The rearrangement uses TRBV12-3 or TRBV12-4 and TRBJ1-5, with TRBD1 identical over 8 bases. The CDR3 has 14 amino acids. J was trimmed by 10 bases and V by 6 bases; bases with no gene match: 11. The CDR3 DNA reads TGTGCCAGCAGCGGACAGGGAGAACTTAGCCCCCAGCATTTT. Its translation is CASSGQGELSPQHF.

V is TRBV24-1 and J is TRBJ2-5; D may be TRBD2 (6 bases). This CDR3 has 14 amino acids. V shed 3 bases and J shed 5 bases, with 12 bases lying between them. Per germline, CDR1 KGHDR and CDR2 SFDVKD. The CDR3 coding sequence is TGTGCCACCAGTGATCAGCTGGAGGGGGAGACCCAGTACTTC. Residues: CATSDQLEGETQYF.

The rearrangement uses TRBV29-1 and TRBJ1-2; a weak D match, TRBD1 (6 bases). Between the trimmed V and J ends, which lost 5 bases and 2 bases, there was a span of 30 bases. The CDR3 has 19 amino acids. Germline CDR1 reads SQVTM; CDR2 reads ANQGSEA. The CDR3 sequence: CSVWGKIGDTLGLNYGYTF. CDR3 nucleotide sequence: TGCAGCGTTTGGGGAAAAATTGGGGACACTCTGGGTCTCAACTATGGCTACACCTTC.

This clonotype was detected many times. This chain uses TRBV7-3 with TRBJ2-7, with D possibly matching TRBD2 (7 bases). Per germline, CDR1 SGHTA and CDR2 FQGTGA. Trimming took off 2 bases at V and 0 bases at J, with 11 bases between the two ends. The CDR3 spans 15 residues. In DNA, the CDR3 is TGTGCCAGCAGCTTATCGCGGGGGCCCTCCTACGAGCAGTACTTC. It translates to CASSLSRGPSYEQYF.

This chain connects TRBV28 to TRBJ1-1; D not certain. Germline lookup yields CDR1 MDHEN and CDR2 SYDVKM. This CDR3 has 12 amino acids. V shed 6 bases and J shed 8 bases, with 13 bases lying between them. For the CDR3, the DNA is TGTGCCAGCAGGACCTGGGGTGAGGAAGCTTTCTTT. This encodes CASRTWGEEAFF.

This clonotype came up many times. This chain connects TRBV29-1 to TRBJ1-1, with TRBD1 as a possible D gene (5 bases). The CDR3 runs to 14 residues. Trimming cost V 4 bases and J 10 bases, with 22 bases left between them. Looked up from germline, CDR1 is SQVTM and CDR2 is ANQGSEA. CDR3 sequence: CSVAYLTGNRVAFF. DNA for the CDR3: TGCAGCGTTGCCTACTTAACAGGTAACCGGGTAGCTTTCTTT.

V is TRBV20-1 and J is TRBJ2-5; 10 bases map to TRBD1. Germline-derived CDR1 and CDR2 are DFQATT and SNEGSKA (reference sequence). The CDR3 has 14 amino acids. Trimming removed 7 bases from V and 5 bases from J; junction bases left unmatched: 10. The CDR3 here is CSGRSDRGWETQYF. For the CDR3, the DNA is TGCAGTGGGAGGTCGGACAGGGGGTGGGAGACCCAGTACTTC.

This clonotype was counted only a few times. V usage is TRBV18 and J usage is TRBJ2-3, with 8 bases identical to TRBD2. The trim removed 1 base at V and 2 bases at J, leaving 8 bases unmatched. The germline V gene encodes CDR1 KGHSH and CDR2 LQKENI. The CDR3 sequence is 17 residues long. The CDR3 coding sequence is TGTGCCAGCTCACCACGCGCCATAGCGGGATACACAGATACGCAGTATTTT. This gives the protein CASSPRAIAGYTDTQYF.

This clonotype was detected ten times or more. V usage is TRBV28 and J usage is TRBJ1-5; no clear D. The CDR3 contains 15 residues. The V end lost 11 bases, the J end lost 5 bases, and 22 bases lay between the germline ends. Germline V CDR1 and CDR2: MDHEN, SYDVKM. The CDR3 protein is CAPQDWGIGDQPQHF. CDR3 nucleotide sequence: TGTGCCCCCCAAGATTGGGGAATTGGGGATCAGCCCCAGCATTTT.

Many counts were recorded for this clonotype. The chain joins TRBV12-3 or TRBV12-4 to TRBJ2-2; TRBD2 aligns across 11 bases. The CDR3 has 18 amino acids. V shed 3 bases, J shed 5 bases, and the junction held 11 bases outside the gene matches. The CDR3 bases are TGTGCCAGCAGTTTCTTAGCGGGGGGGCTTGGTTTTACCGGGGAGCTGTTTTTT. Protein sequence: CASSFLAGGLGFTGELFF.

This clonotype was counted many times. The chain couples TRBV7-2 to TRBJ2-1; unclear D gene. The ends were cut back, 4 bases at V and 7 bases at J, with 20 bases in the middle. Germline-derived CDR1 and CDR2 are SGHTA and FQGNSA. This CDR3 spans 16 amino acids. CDR3 bases: TGTGCCAGCAGCTCGATGGACCCCCGACTTGTAAATGAGCAGTTCTTC. Its protein product is CASSSMDPRLVNEQFF.

V usage is TRBV2 and J usage is TRBJ1-5, with 9 bases aligning to TRBD1. The CDR3 runs to 19 residues. Germline V gene lookup returns CDR1 SNHLY and CDR2 FYNNEI. With V trimmed by 2 bases and J by 0 bases, 11 bases remained unmatched. CDR3 sequence (DNA): TGTGCCAGCAGTGAAAGTCGGGGGACAGGGTTTTATAGCAATCAGCCCCAGCATTTT. Amino acid sequence: CASSESRGTGFYSNQPQHF.

The genes are TRBV6-1 and TRBJ2-3, with a weak D call TRBD2 (6 bases). CDR3 length: 13 amino acids. The V end lost 11 bases, the J end lost 1 base, and 13 bases lay between the germline ends. Germline CDR1 and CDR2: MNHNS and SASEGT. The CDR3 sequence: CAGGVTGTDTQYF. CDR3 bases: TGTGCCGGCGGGGTGACAGGCACAGATACGCAGTATTTT.